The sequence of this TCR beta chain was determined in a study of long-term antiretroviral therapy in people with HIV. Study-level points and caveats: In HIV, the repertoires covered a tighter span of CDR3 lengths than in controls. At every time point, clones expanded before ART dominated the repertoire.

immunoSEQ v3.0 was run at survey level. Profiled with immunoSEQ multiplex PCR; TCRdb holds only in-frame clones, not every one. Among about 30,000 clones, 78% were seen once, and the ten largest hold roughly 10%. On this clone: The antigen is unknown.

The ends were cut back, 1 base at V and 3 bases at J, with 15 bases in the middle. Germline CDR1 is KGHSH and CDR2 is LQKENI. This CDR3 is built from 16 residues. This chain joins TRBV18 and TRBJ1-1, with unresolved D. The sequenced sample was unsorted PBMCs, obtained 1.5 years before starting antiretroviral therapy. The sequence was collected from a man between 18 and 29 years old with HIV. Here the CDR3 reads CASSPLYAGGHTEAFF. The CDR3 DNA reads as TGTGCCAGCTCACCACTTTACGCAGGCGGTCACACTGAAGCTTTCTTT. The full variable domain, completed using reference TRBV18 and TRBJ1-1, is NAGVMQNPRHLVRRRGQEARLRCSPMKGHSHVYWYRQLPEEGLKFMVYLQKENIIDESGMPKERFSAEFPKEGPSILRIQQVVRGDSAAYFCASSPLYAGGHTEAFFGQGTRLTVV.